This T cell receptor beta chain was sequenced in a study of blood T cells in healthy people across ages. Study results and limitations: One million T cells yielded diversity estimates that were considered underestimates. Reliance upon unsorted PBMCs precluded definitive naive versus antigen-experienced comparison. TCR beta diversity was tightly associated with the proportion of naive T cells.

The germline V gene encodes CDR1 MNHNY and CDR2 SVGAGI (reference sequence). The V end lost 6 bases, the J end lost 1 base, and 21 bases lay between the germline ends. CDR3 length: 17 residues. Details on this clonotype: Its antigen is currently unknown.

For the second PCR, which ran for 7 to 11 cycles, a sample-barcoded 5' primer and a J-beta primer mix were used. One entry per CDR3 protein results from TCRdb running MiXCR on the 5' RACE reads. The data contain 700,000 to 900,000 distinct CDR3 sequences, about 53% of them singletons. The study isolated at least 6 million PBMCs from each sample. This rearrangement joins TRBV6-6 to TRBJ2-5; D is unclear. The specimen sequenced was blood. This receptor was obtained from a man older than 75 in good health. The CDR3 region has the DNA TGTGCCAGCAGCCCCCCTCCACTACACAGAGCCCAAGAGACCCAGTACTTC. Translating it yields CASSPPPLHRAQETQYF.